These 9 T cell receptor beta chains share one sample of origin, sequenced in a study of cytomegalovirus exposure and HLA in healthy donors. In the PCR, 60 Vbeta and 13 Jbeta primers were used. Generated by immunoSEQ multiplex PCR, the TCRdb table keeps only in-frame clones and is missing some. Of 200,000 to 300,000 clones listed, roughly 81% are singletons. Sequenced input: PBMCs. The receptors originated from a girl aged 2 to 9 in good health and CMV-seronegative.

The J gene is TRBJ2-1, the V gene TRBV6-1; TRBD2 agrees at 12 bases. Trimming at V came to 2 bases and at J to 8 bases, leaving 7 bases not matched to a gene. The CDR3 consists of 16 residues. The germline V gene has CDR1 MNHNS and CDR2 SASEGT. The CDR3 region is CASSELAGGPWDEQFF. In nucleotides, the CDR3 is TGTGCCAGCAGTGAACTAGCGGGAGGGCCTTGGGATGAGCAGTTCTTC.

The J gene is TRBJ1-2, the V gene TRBV29-1; 9 nucleotides align to TRBD1. The CDR3 covers 14 residues. Trimming cost V 4 bases and J 7 bases; bases outside gene matches: 10. Looked up from germline, CDR1 is SQVTM and CDR2 is ANQGSEA. CDR3 nucleotide sequence: TGCAGCGTTGGCACAGGGGGCGCAATTAGTGGCTACACCTTC. This encodes CSVGTGGAISGYTF.

The chain carries TRBV9 and TRBJ2-3, with TRBD1 matching 7 bases. The CDR3 totals 16 residues. Germline CDR1 reads SGDLS; CDR2 reads YYNGEE. The trim removed 3 bases at V and 1 base at J, leaving 8 bases unmatched. The CDR3 sequence: CASSGFRDSRTDTQYF. CDR3 nucleotide sequence: TGTGCCAGCAGCGGCTTCCGGGACAGCCGCACAGATACGCAGTATTTT.

The chain carries TRBV30 and TRBJ2-1, with D tentatively TRBD2 (6 bases). Per germline, CDR1 GTSNPN and CDR2 SVGIG (reference sequence). The V end lost 8 bases, the J end lost 5 bases, and 13 bases lay between the germline ends. The CDR3 has 12 residues. CDR3 sequence: CAGDGSHNEQFF. The CDR3 DNA is TGTGCCGGAGACGGGAGCCACAATGAGCAGTTCTTC.

J is TRBJ2-1 and V is TRBV6-1; D not resolved. The CDR3 totals 16 residues. Germline V gene data show CDR1 as MNHNS and CDR2 as SASEGT. Trimming left V 1 base short and J 0 bases short, with 10 bases between. The CDR3 DNA reads as TGTGCCAGCAGTGAAGGTCTAGACCCCTCCTACAATGAGCAGTTCTTC. Its translation is CASSEGLDPSYNEQFF.

This clone has only a few counts. This chain links TRBV2 with TRBJ1-3; the D gene is possibly TRBD1 (6 bases). Germline CDR1 and CDR2: SNHLY and FYNNEI. Trimming stripped 5 bases from V and 3 bases from J, with 11 bases between. The CDR3 consists of 14 residues. The CDR3 nucleotides read TGTGCCAGCAGTTTAGGGGGTCTTGGAAACACCATATATTTT. This codes for CASSLGGLGNTIYF.

The rearrangement uses TRBV5-1 and TRBJ1-2, with 9 bases lining up with TRBD1. This CDR3 is 13 amino acids long. Looked up from germline, CDR1 is SGHRS and CDR2 is YFSETQ. The ends lost 4 bases at V and 5 bases at J; junction bases unmatched: 3. CDR3 in amino acids: CASSATGGYGYTF. Here the CDR3 DNA reads TGCGCCAGCAGCGCGACAGGGGGATATGGCTACACCTTC.

The chain joins TRBV6-1 to TRBJ1-2; 10 bases match TRBD1. Trimming removed 4 bases from V and 4 bases from J; junction bases left unmatched: 6. The CDR3 runs 15 residues. Per germline, CDR1 MNHNS and CDR2 SASEGT. In DNA, the CDR3 is TGTGCCAGCAGTGTCCGACAGGGGGCAGCCTATGGCTACACCTTC. Translated, it gives CASSVRQGAAYGYTF.

The J gene is TRBJ2-1, the V gene TRBV28; tentative D call: TRBD1 (5 bases). This CDR3 has 11 residues. Germline CDR1 MDHEN, CDR2 SYDVKM. The V and J ends lost 7 bases and 5 bases respectively, with 6 bases between them. The CDR3 loop is CASTGNNEQFF. The CDR3 bases are TGTGCCAGCACAGGGAACAATGAGCAGTTCTTC.